One and the same sample provided the 22 T cell receptor beta chains below, sequenced in a study of CD8 T cells in Susac syndrome. Reverse transcription of roughly 0.45 to 1 ug RNA used random hexamers. TCRdb ran MiXCR on the immunoSEQ multiplex PCR reads and lists one entry per CDR3 protein. This sample has 90,000 to 150,000 distinct CDR3 sequences, with 94% found just once. The sample was CD4+ T cells from PBMCs. The source of these receptors is a human donor in good health.

The V gene is TRBV7-9, the J gene TRBJ2-3, with 13 positions matching TRBD2. The CDR3 consists of 16 residues. Germline assignment: CDR1 SEHNR and CDR2 FQNEAQ (reference sequence). The trim removed 4 bases at V and 5 bases at J, leaving 6 bases unmatched. The CDR3 DNA follows: TGTGCCAGCAGCTCCGGACTAGCGGGAGTGGTAGATACGCAGTATTTT. Amino acids: CASSSGLAGVVDTQYF.

The V call is TRBV10-3, the J call TRBJ2-7; 13 positions agree with TRBD2. The germline CDR1 and CDR2 sequences are ENHRY and SYGVKD. With V trimmed by 4 bases and J by 7 bases, 7 bases remained unmatched. The CDR3 is 15 residues long. DNA of the CDR3: TGTGCCATCAGTGCACTAGCGGGAGGGCCCGGGGAGCAGTACTTC. Its translation: CAISALAGGPGEQYF.

The CDR3 loop reads CATSRESSGTYEQYF. Here the CDR3 DNA reads TGTGCCACCAGCAGAGAGTCTAGCGGTACCTACGAGCAGTACTTC. The chain couples TRBV15 to TRBJ2-7; 7 bases match TRBD2. Germline lookup yields CDR1 LNHNV and CDR2 YYDKDF (reference sequence). J was trimmed by 2 bases and V by 0 bases; bases with no gene match: 4. This CDR3 contains 15 residues.

The V call is TRBV18, the J call TRBJ2-6; no definite D call. This CDR3 has 14 amino acids. The V end was cut by 5 bases, the J end by 2 bases, with 7 bases between. Germline V gives CDR1 KGHSH, CDR2 LQKENI. The CDR3 nucleotides read TGTGCCAGCTCATCCTCCGCTGGGGCCAACGTCCTGACTTTC. Protein sequence: CASSSSAGANVLTF.

The chain recombines TRBV5-1 with TRBJ1-2, with D possibly matching TRBD1 (6 bases). Trimming pared 0 bases from V and 5 bases from J, leaving 11 bases between. This CDR3 is built from 14 residues. Germline CDR1 SGHRS, CDR2 YFSETQ. CDR3 residues: CASSLDGQRYGYTF. In nucleotides, the CDR3 is TGCGCCAGCAGCTTGGACGGACAGCGGTATGGCTACACCTTC.

The J gene is TRBJ2-7, the V gene TRBV5-5; TRBD2 agrees at 7 bases. The length of the CDR3 is 16 residues. V trimming: 4 bases; J trimming: 1 base; junction bases outside the gene matches: 11. Germline V lookup: CDR1 SGHKS, CDR2 YYEKEE (reference sequence). The CDR3 is CASSVDSGGVSYEQYF. As DNA, the CDR3 is TGTGCCAGCAGCGTGGACTCGGGAGGCGTTTCCTACGAGCAGTACTTC.

The V gene is TRBV7-2, the J gene TRBJ1-2; D is unclear. The CDR3 has 14 residues. V lost 1 base, J lost 2 bases, and 8 bases lay in between. The germline V gene encodes CDR1 SGHTA and CDR2 FQGNSA. The CDR3 region is CASSLVEGNYGYTF. The CDR3 region has the DNA TGTGCCAGCAGCTTAGTAGAAGGGAACTATGGCTACACCTTC.

The chain couples TRBV29-1 to TRBJ2-5; tentative D call: TRBD1 (5 bases). This CDR3 spans 11 amino acids. V gave up 6 bases and J gave up 5 bases, with 10 bases separating them. Germline assignment: CDR1 SQVTM and CDR2 ANQGSEA. The CDR3 DNA is TGCAGCGTGACAGTCTTCGAGACCCAGTACTTC. This gives the protein CSVTVFETQYF.

This chain connects TRBV4-2 to TRBJ2-3; D possibly corresponds to TRBD2 (5 bases). Trimming removed 4 bases at V and 2 bases at J, with 16 bases between. CDR1 and CDR2 (germline): LGHNA, YNFKEQ. CDR3 size: 16 residues. CDR3 residues: CASSPLYSGDTDTQYF. CDR3 coding DNA: TGTGCCAGCAGCCCCCTGTACAGCGGAGACACAGATACGCAGTATTTT.

The chain couples TRBV30 to TRBJ2-1, with D perhaps TRBD1 (6 bases). The V gene's germline CDR1 is GTSNPN and CDR2 SVGIG (reference sequence). This CDR3 has 12 amino acids. The V gene lost 2 bases and the J gene lost 8 bases, with 10 bases spanning the gap. For the CDR3, the DNA is TGTGCCTGGAGTCTACAGGGCCATGAGCAGTTCTTC. Protein: CAWSLQGHEQFF.

The rearrangement uses TRBV12-3 or TRBV12-4 and TRBJ2-3; 13 nucleotides line up with TRBD2. This CDR3 is built from 15 residues. V trimming: 4 bases; J trimming: 5 bases; junction bases outside the gene matches: 3. CDR3 DNA: TGTGCCAGCAGTTGGACTAGCGGGAGTGGAGATACGCAGTATTTT. As protein: CASSWTSGSGDTQYF.

This sequence joins TRBV6-2 or TRBV6-3 and TRBJ1-4; 10 nucleotides agree with TRBD1. The CDR3 consists of 14 residues. V lost 2 bases, J lost 6 bases, and 0 bases stayed unmatched. The germline V gene encodes CDR1 MNHEY and CDR2 SVGEGT. For the CDR3, the DNA is TGTGCCAGCAGTTACGGGACAGGGGATGAAAAACTGTTTTTT. This gives the protein CASSYGTGDEKLFF.

V usage is TRBV10-3 and J usage is TRBJ1-5; D is possibly TRBD1 (5 bases). This CDR3 is built from 16 residues. V was shortened by 4 bases and J by 4 bases, with 17 bases between the two germline ends. CDR1 is ENHRY and CDR2 is SYGVKD in the germline V gene. The CDR3 spells CAISGPGGVGNQPQHF. CDR3 DNA sequence: TGTGCCATCAGTGGTCCCGGGGGGGTAGGGAATCAGCCCCAGCATTTT.

The rearrangement uses TRBV5-1 and TRBJ1-1, with 8 nucleotides matching TRBD1. The length of the CDR3 is 15 residues. Trimming cost V 0 bases and J 1 base; bases outside gene matches: 2. The germline CDR1 and CDR2 sequences are SGHRS and YFSETQ. CDR3 DNA sequence: TGCGCCAGCAGCTTGGGGACAGGGAAGAACACTGAAGCTTTCTTT. It specifies CASSLGTGKNTEAFF.

This rearrangement joins TRBV6-2 or TRBV6-3 to TRBJ2-5; D uncertain. In germline, CDR1 is MNHEY, CDR2 SVGEGT. V lost 10 bases, J lost 4 bases, and 10 bases lay in between. This CDR3 has 11 amino acids. CDR3 sequence: CATVKGETQYF. The DNA of the CDR3 is TGTGCCACCGTAAAAGGAGAGACCCAGTACTTC.

The chain couples TRBV5-8 to TRBJ2-3; D may be TRBD1 (6 bases). The germline V gene encodes CDR1 SGHTS and CDR2 YDEGEE. CDR3 length: 15 amino acids. The V end lost 2 bases, the J end lost 2 bases, and 12 bases lay between the germline ends. The CDR3 region is CASSFRGPTTDTQYF. The DNA for the CDR3 is TGTGCCAGCAGCTTCAGGGGCCCCACCACAGATACGCAGTATTTT.

The chain employs TRBV6-5 and TRBJ1-6; D perhaps matches TRBD1 (5 bases). The CDR3 consists of 16 residues. CDR1 is MNHEY and CDR2 is SVGAGI in the germline V gene. V was cut by 4 bases and J by 9 bases, with 19 bases left in between. DNA of the CDR3: TGTGCCAGCAGTTTGGGGGACCTCCCCAGGCTTTCACCCCTCCACTTT. Protein sequence: CASSLGDLPRLSPLHF.

This chain connects TRBV6-2 or TRBV6-3 to TRBJ2-7; TRBD2 agrees at 8 bases. CDR1 MNHEY and CDR2 SVGEGT come from the germline V gene. Trimming cost V 4 bases and J 2 bases; bases outside gene matches: 13. CDR3 length equals 17 residues. The CDR3 bases are TGTGCCAGCAGTTGGCCCTCACCAGCGGGAGAGGCCTACGAGCAGTACTTC. Residues: CASSWPSPAGEAYEQYF.

The genes are TRBV20-1 and TRBJ2-7; D perhaps matches TRBD2 (6 bases). This CDR3 is built from 13 residues. The germline V and J ends were trimmed by 5 bases and 2 bases, with 13 bases remaining between them. CDR1 DFQATT and CDR2 SNEGSKA come from the germline V gene (reference sequence). Written as DNA, the CDR3 is TGCAGTGCTGACGGAGGGAACACCTACGAGCAGTACTTC. Its translation is CSADGGNTYEQYF.

The chain uses TRBV9 and TRBJ2-3; D is possibly TRBD2 (6 bases). The germline V gene encodes CDR1 SGDLS and CDR2 YYNGEE. This CDR3 contains 17 residues. V was trimmed by 0 bases and J by 3 bases, leaving 17 bases between them. CDR3 DNA sequence: TGTGCCAGCAGCGTAGAGCCCAAGACTAGTAGGACAGATACGCAGTATTTT. Translating it yields CASSVEPKTSRTDTQYF.

The rearrangement uses TRBV20-1 and TRBJ2-5, with 7 bases lining up with TRBD2. Germline CDR1 and CDR2: DFQATT and SNEGSKA (reference sequence). Trimming at V came to 6 bases and at J to 8 bases, leaving 12 bases not matched to a gene. The CDR3 length is 13 residues. The CDR3 protein is CSAGGTGKSTQYF. DNA of the CDR3: TGCAGTGCGGGGGGGACTGGCAAGAGCACCCAGTACTTC.

The V call is TRBV5-1, the J call TRBJ2-2, with D maybe TRBD1 (7 bases). V gave up 6 bases and J gave up 4 bases, with 13 bases separating them. Looked up from germline, CDR1 is SGHRS and CDR2 is YFSETQ. This CDR3 is built from 14 residues. DNA of the CDR3: TGCGCCAGCACGGAGGGGGCAGGCACCGGGGAGCTGTTTTTT. Its protein is CASTEGAGTGELFF.